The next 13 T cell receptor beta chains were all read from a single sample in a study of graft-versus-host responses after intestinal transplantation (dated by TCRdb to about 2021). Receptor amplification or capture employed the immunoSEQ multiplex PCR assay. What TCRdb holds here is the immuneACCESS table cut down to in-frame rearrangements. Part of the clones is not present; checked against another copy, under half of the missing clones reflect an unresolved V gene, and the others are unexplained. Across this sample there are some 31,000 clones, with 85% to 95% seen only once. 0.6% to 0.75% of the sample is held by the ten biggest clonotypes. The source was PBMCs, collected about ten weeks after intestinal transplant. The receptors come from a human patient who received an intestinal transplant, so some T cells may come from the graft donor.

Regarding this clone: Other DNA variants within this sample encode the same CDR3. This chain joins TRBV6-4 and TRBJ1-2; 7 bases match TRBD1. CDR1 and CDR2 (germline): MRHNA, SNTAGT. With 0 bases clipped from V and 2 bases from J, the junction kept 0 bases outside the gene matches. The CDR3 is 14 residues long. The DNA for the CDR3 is TGTGCCAGCAGTGACTCACAGGGGAACTATGGCTACACCTTC. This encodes CASSDSQGNYGYTF.

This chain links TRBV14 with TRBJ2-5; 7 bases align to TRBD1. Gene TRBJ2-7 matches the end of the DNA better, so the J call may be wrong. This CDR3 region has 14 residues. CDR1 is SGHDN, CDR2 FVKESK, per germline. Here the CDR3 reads CASSQTGRVYEQYF. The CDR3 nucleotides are TGTGCCAGCAGCCAGACAGGGAGAGTCTACGAGCAGTACTTC.

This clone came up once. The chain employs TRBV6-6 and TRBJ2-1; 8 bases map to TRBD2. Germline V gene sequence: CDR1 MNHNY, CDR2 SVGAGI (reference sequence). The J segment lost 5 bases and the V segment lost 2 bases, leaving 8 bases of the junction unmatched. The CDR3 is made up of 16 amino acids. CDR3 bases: TGTGCCAGCAGTTACCGGGGGGCGGGAGGAAACAATGAGCAGTTCTTC. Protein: CASSYRGAGGNNEQFF.

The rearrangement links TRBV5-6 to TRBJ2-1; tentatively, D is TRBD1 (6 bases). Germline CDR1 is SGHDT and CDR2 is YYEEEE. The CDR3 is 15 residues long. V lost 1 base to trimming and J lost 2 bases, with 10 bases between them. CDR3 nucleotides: TGTGCCAGCAGCTTGTCAGGGGATCCCTACAATGAGCAGTTCTTC. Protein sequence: CASSLSGDPYNEQFF.

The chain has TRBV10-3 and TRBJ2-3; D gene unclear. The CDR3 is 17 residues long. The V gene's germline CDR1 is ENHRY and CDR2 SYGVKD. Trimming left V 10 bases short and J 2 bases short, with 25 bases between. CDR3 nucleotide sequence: TGTGCCACCGCTGACGGAGTCTATTTTCGAATCACAGATACGCAGTATTTT. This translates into CATADGVYFRITDTQYF.

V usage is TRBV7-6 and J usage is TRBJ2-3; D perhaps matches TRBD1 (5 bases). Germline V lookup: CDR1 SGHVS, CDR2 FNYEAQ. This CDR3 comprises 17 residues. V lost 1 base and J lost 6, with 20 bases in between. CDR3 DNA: TGTGCCAGCAGCTTAGAGGTTCGTGGGGCAGTAACGGATACGCAGTATTTT. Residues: CASSLEVRGAVTDTQYF.

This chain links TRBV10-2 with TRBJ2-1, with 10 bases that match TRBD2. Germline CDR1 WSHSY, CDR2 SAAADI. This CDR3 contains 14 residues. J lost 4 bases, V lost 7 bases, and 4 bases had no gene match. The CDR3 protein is CASNPTSGYNEQFF. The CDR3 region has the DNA TGCGCCAGCAACCCGACTAGCGGGTACAATGAGCAGTTCTTC.

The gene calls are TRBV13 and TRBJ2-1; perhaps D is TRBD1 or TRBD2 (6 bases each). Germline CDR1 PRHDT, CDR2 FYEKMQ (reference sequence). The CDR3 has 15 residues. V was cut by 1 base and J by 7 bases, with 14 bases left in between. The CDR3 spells CASSLDGPGANEQFF. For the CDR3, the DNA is TGTGCCAGCAGCTTAGATGGTCCGGGGGCTAATGAGCAGTTCTTC.

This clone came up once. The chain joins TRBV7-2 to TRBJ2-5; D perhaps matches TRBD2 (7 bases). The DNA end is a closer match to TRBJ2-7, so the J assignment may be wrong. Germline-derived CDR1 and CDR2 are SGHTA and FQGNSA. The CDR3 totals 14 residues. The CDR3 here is CASSFGGGGYEQYF. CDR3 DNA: TGTGCCAGCAGCTTCGGCGGGGGCGGGTACGAGCAGTACTTC.

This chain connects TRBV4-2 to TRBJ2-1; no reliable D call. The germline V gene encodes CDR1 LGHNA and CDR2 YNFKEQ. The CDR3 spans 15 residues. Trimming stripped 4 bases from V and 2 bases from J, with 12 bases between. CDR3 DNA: TGTGCCAGCAGCCCATCGGACCGAACCTACAATGAGCAGTTCTTC. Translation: CASSPSDRTYNEQFF.

The CDR3 DNA follows: TGTGCCAGCAGCCCAGGGACAGCTACGGGGAAGCCTCCCCCCTACGAGCAGTACTTC. Translating gives CASSPGTATGKPPPYEQYF. This chain joins TRBV7-9 and TRBJ2-7; 7 nucleotides agree with TRBD1. Trimming cost V 5 bases and J 2 bases; bases outside gene matches: 21. From germline, CDR1 is SEHNR and CDR2 FQNEAQ (reference sequence). CDR3 size: 19 residues.

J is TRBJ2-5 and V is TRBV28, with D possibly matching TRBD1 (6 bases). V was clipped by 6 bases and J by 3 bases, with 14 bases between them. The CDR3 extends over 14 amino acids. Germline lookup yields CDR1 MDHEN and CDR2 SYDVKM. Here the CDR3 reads CASRTTGGEETQYF. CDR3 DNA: TGTGCCAGCAGGACGACAGGAGGTGAAGAGACCCAGTACTTC.

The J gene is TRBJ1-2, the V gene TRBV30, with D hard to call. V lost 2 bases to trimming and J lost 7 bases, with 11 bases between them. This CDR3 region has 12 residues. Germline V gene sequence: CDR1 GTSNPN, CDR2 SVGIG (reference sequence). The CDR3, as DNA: TGTGCCTGGAGTCCCGGGTTTACTGGCTACACCTTC. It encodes CAWSPGFTGYTF.